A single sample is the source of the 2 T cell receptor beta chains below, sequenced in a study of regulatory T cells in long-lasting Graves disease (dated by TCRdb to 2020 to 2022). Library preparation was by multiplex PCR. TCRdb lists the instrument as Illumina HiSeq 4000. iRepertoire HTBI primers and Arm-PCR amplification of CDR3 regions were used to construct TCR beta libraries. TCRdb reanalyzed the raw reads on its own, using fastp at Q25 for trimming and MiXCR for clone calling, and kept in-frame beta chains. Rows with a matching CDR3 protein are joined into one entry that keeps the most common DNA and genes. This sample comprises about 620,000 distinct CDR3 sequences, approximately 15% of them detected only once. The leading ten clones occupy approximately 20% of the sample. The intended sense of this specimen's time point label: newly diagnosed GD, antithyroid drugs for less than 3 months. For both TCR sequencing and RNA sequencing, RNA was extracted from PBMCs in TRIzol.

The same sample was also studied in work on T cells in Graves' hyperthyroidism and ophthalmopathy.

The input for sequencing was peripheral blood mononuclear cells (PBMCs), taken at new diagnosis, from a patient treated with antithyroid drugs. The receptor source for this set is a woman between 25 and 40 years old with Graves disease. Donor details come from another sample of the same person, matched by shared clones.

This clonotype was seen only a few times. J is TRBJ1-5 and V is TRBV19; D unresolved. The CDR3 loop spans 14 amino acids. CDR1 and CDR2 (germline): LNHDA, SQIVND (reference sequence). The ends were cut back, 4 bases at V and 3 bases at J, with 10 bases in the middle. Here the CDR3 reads CASSTWEFNQPQHF. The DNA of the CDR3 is TGTGCCAGTAGTACCTGGGAATTCAATCAGCCCCAGCATTTT.

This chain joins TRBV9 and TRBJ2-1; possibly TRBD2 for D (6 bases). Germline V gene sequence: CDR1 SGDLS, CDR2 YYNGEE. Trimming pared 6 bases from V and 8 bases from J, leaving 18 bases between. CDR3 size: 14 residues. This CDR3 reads CASNIASGLDEQFF. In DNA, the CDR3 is TGTGCCAGCAACATCGCGAGCGGGCTTGATGAGCAGTTCTTC.